Listed here is a single T cell receptor (beta chain). Antigen specificity is unknown. Sequencing was performed with immunoSEQ multiplex PCR; in TCRdb, only in-frame clones are kept and a portion is missing. Of about 71,000 clones listed, approximately 96% are singletons. The source of the sample is a study of graft-versus-host responses after intestinal transplantation. Study at large: Transplantation in recipients was multivisceral, liver-intestinal, or isolated intestinal. Anti-thymocyte globulin served as induction for all recipients, who then took tacrolimus and steroids for three to four years. Study-wide results and limits: Peak GvH clone levels in circulation were associated with early post-transplant HvG declines.

Germline V lookup: CDR1 LNHDA, CDR2 SQIVND (reference sequence). CDR3 length: 15 amino acids. Losses at the gene ends were 5 bases for V and 4 bases for J; bases not matched to a gene: 7. This TCR derives from a human donor who received an intestinal transplant. The material sequenced was unstimulated CD8+ T cells sorted from spleen or lymph node cells, taken before intestinal transplant. This chain joins TRBV19 and TRBJ2-3, with TRBD1 identical over 9 bases. The CDR3 spells CASSPLGQGPDTQYF. CDR3 nucleotides: TGTGCCAGTAGTCCCCTTGGACAGGGGCCAGATACGCAGTATTTT.